This T cell receptor beta chain was recovered during a study of T cells after posttransplantation cyclophosphamide. Study findings and constraints: Tissue-infiltrating T cells from skin or gut overlapped little with blood T cells. Donor CD8+ memory clones often dominated recipient blood repertoires at later times. Recipient CMV seropositivity and CMV reactivation strongly tracked TRB clonality.

The V end lost 2 bases, the J end lost 8 bases, and 14 bases lay between the germline ends. Germline-derived CDR1 and CDR2 are SGHNT and YYREEE (reference sequence). The CDR3 is made up of 14 amino acids. Some clones are missing from TCRdb's copy, which holds only in-frame ones; the method was immunoSEQ multiplex PCR. The data contain about 1,800 clones, around 82% of them singletons. To note about this clone: Antigen unknown.

Source material: CD8+ T cells sorted from bone marrow. V usage is TRBV5-4 and J usage is TRBJ2-1; D gene ambiguous. The sequence derives from a woman between 45 and 60 years old in good health and a related stem cell transplant donor. In DNA, the CDR3 is TGTGCCAGCAGCTTTGGTAGTCGGCAGGATGAGCAGTTCTTC. This codes for CASSFGSRQDEQFF.